Following are 27 T cell receptor beta chains from one sample sequenced in a study of beta chain features in type 1 diabetes (dated by TCRdb to 2016 to 2019). The method was the immunoSEQ multiplex PCR assay. The entire isolated RNA was reverse transcribed using the High Capacity cDNA Reverse Transcription Kit, and thus expressed TCRB transcripts were sequenced. TCRdb provides this immuneACCESS table in a form limited to in-frame rearrangements. Some clones are lacking; in checked studies, under half of them reflect an unresolved V gene, and why the rest are absent is not known. Across this sample there are more than 150,000 clones, with about 13% seen only once. 0.55% to 0.8% of the sample is in the top ten clones. The sequenced sample was central memory CD4+ T cells from blood. The receptors originated from a woman aged 18 to 35 in good health.

This clone was seen a handful of times. This rearrangement joins TRBV6-6 to TRBJ2-7; 9 bases fit TRBD1. The CDR3 runs to 15 residues. Germline CDR1 MNHNY, CDR2 SVGAGI (reference sequence). V shed 2 bases and J 3 bases; nucleotides not matched to a gene: 5. CDR3: CASSYVGQGHYEQYF. The CDR3 DNA reads TGTGCCAGCAGTTACGTGGGACAGGGTCACTACGAGCAGTACTTC.

The sample holds a few counts of this clone. V gene TRBV29-1 combines with J gene TRBJ2-3; weak D call: TRBD1 (6 bases). Trimming left V 2 bases short and J 3 bases short, with 15 bases between. Germline V lookup: CDR1 SQVTM, CDR2 ANQGSEA. The CDR3 runs to 15 residues. Here the CDR3 reads CSVERGSGGTDTQYF. The CDR3 DNA reads TGCAGCGTTGAAAGGGGGTCTGGCGGAACAGATACGCAGTATTTT.

The sample holds many counts of this clone. The chain employs TRBV29-1 and TRBJ1-1; 7 bases are a match to TRBD1. Trimming took 3 bases from V and 10 from J; bases not matched to a gene: 14. CDR1 is SQVTM and CDR2 is ANQGSEA in the germline V gene. The CDR3 totals 14 residues. The CDR3, as DNA: TGCAGCGTTGATGGACCGGACAGGAGTGTAGCAGCTTTCTTT. Translated, it gives CSVDGPDRSVAAFF. Based on the CDR3 plus reference TRBV29-1 and TRBJ1-1, the full variable domain is SAVISQKPSRDICQRGTSLTIQCQVDSQVTMMFWYRQQPGQSLTLIATANQGSEATYESGFVIDKFPISRPNLTFSTLTVSNMSPEDSSIYLCSVDGPDRSVAAFFGQGTRLTVV.

This clone was picked up a small number of times. The V gene is TRBV30, the J gene TRBJ1-5; D not resolved. V lost 0 bases to trimming and J lost 6 bases, with 9 bases between them. Germline V gene lookup returns CDR1 GTSNPN and CDR2 SVGIG (reference sequence). CDR3 length: 13 residues. The CDR3 region has the DNA TGTGCCTGGAGTGTAAAGGAGGGTCAGCCCCAGCATTTT. Translated, it gives CAWSVKEGQPQHF. The entire variable domain, with the rest obtained from reference TRBV30 and TRBJ1-5, is as follows: SQTIHQWPATLVQPVGSPLSLECTVEGTSNPNLYWYRQAAGRGLQLLFYSVGIGQISSEVPQNLSASRPQDRQFILSSKKLLLSDSGFYLCAWSVKEGQPQHFGDGTRLSIL.

This clone came up a few times. This chain uses TRBV5-1 with TRBJ2-1; 10 bases fit TRBD2. The CDR3 loop spans 17 amino acids. J gave up 6 bases and V 0 bases, and 9 bases lay outside the gene matches. Germline V gives CDR1 SGHRS, CDR2 YFSETQ. CDR3 in amino acids: CASSLGTGTSVPNEQFF. The DNA for the CDR3 is TGCGCCAGCAGCTTGGGTACCGGGACTAGCGTCCCCAATGAGCAGTTCTTC.

The rearrangement joins TRBV11-2 to TRBJ2-3, with D hard to call. This CDR3 region has 14 residues. V dropped 1 base and J dropped 0 bases, with 5 bases sitting between them. Germline V CDR1 and CDR2: SGHAT, FQNNGV. The CDR3 bases are TGTGCCAGCAGCTTAGGGAGAAGCACAGATACGCAGTATTTT. Its translation: CASSLGRSTDTQYF.

The CDR3 sequence: CSVKPGHGIYEQYF. The DNA for the CDR3 is TGCAGCGTCAAGCCGGGACATGGGATTTACGAGCAGTACTTC. The rearrangement links TRBV29-1 to TRBJ2-7, with a weak D call TRBD1 (6 bases). Germline CDR1 reads SQVTM; CDR2 reads ANQGSEA. The V and J ends lost 6 bases and 4 bases respectively, with 19 bases between them. The CDR3 contains 14 residues.

V is TRBV28 and J is TRBJ1-2; tentative D call: TRBD1 (5 bases). The CDR3 has 16 residues. V lost 4 bases and J 5 bases, leaving 20 bases between the germline ends. Germline lookup yields CDR1 MDHEN and CDR2 SYDVKM. The CDR3 sequence: CASSSPGGRSFYGYTF. DNA of the CDR3: TGTGCCAGCAGTTCCCCCGGGGGGAGGTCCTTTTATGGCTACACCTTC.

In this sample, this clone turned up a few times. The chain employs TRBV7-8 and TRBJ2-2, with D uncertain. Germline assignment: CDR1 SGHVS and CDR2 FQNEAQ. The V and J ends lost 5 bases and 6 bases respectively, with 10 bases between them. This CDR3 contains 13 residues. CDR3 loop: CASSAQVAGELFF. In DNA form, the CDR3 reads TGTGCCAGCAGCGCCCAGGTGGCCGGGGAGCTGTTTTTT.

This clone was detected a few times. The chain combines TRBV11-3 with TRBJ1-1, with TRBD1 matching over 8 bases. V dropped 7 bases and J dropped 4; count of bases not matched to a gene: 8. Germline lookup yields CDR1 SGHNT and CDR2 YENEEA. This CDR3 has 14 residues. CDR3 coding DNA: TGTGCCAGCAACCCTGGACAGGGAGGCACTGAAGCTTTCTTT. Translating it yields CASNPGQGGTEAFF. The full variable domain, its missing parts supplied by reference TRBV11-3 and TRBJ1-1, is EAGVVQSPRYKIIEKKQPVAFWCNPISGHNTLYWYLQNLGQGPELLIRYENEEAVDDSQLPKDRFSAERLKGVDSTLKIQPAELGDSAVYLCASNPGQGGTEAFFGQGTRLTVV.

This clone was seen a handful of times. The V and J genes are TRBV20-1 and TRBJ1-2; D remains unclear. This CDR3 spans 11 amino acids. Trimming shortened V by 4 bases and J by 5 bases, and 8 bases separated the two germline ends. Germline-derived CDR1 and CDR2 are DFQATT and SNEGSKA (reference sequence). The CDR3 bases are TGCAGTGCTACGGTCGGTTATGGCTACACCTTC. It specifies CSATVGYGYTF.

Comment on this clone: The sample contains more than one DNA sequence encoding this CDR3. J is TRBJ1-1 and V is TRBV30, with 8 positions matching TRBD1. J was trimmed by 3 bases and V by 3 bases; bases with no gene match: 3. This CDR3 is 13 amino acids long. Germline V CDR1 and CDR2: GTSNPN, SVGIG (reference sequence). CDR3 amino acids: CAWSVQGDTEAFF. In DNA, the CDR3 is TGTGCCTGGAGCGTACAGGGGGACACTGAAGCTTTCTTT.

This clone was counted between two and nine times. The chain has TRBV7-3 and TRBJ2-1; no clear D gene. The germline gives CDR1 SGHTA, CDR2 FQGTGA. The V end was cut by 5 bases, the J end by 0 bases, with 14 bases between. This CDR3 has 16 residues. The CDR3 spells CASSIQTLSSYNEQFF. The CDR3, as DNA: TGTGCCAGCAGCATTCAGACTCTAAGCTCCTACAATGAGCAGTTCTTC.

V is TRBV5-5 and J is TRBJ2-3; D may be TRBD1 (5 bases). Germline values: CDR1 SGHKS, CDR2 YYEKEE (reference sequence). This CDR3 is built from 14 residues. V was shortened by 3 bases and J by 3 bases, with 11 bases between the two germline ends. DNA of the CDR3: TGTGCCAGCAGCTCTGGACATCGGACAGATACGCAGTATTTT. This gives the protein CASSSGHRTDTQYF. Variable domain in full (rest from reference TRBV5-5 and TRBJ2-3): DAGVTQSPTHLIKTRGQQVTLRCSPISGHKSVSWYQQVLGQGPQFIFQYYEKEERGRGNFPDRFSARQFPNYSSELNVNALLLGDSALYLCASSSGHRTDTQYFGPGTRLTVL.

The genes are TRBV28 and TRBJ2-1; 10 bases map to TRBD1. J lost 8 bases, V lost 5 bases, and 3 bases had no gene match. Germline CDR1 reads MDHEN; CDR2 reads SYDVKM. This CDR3 has 13 amino acids. CDR3 amino acids: CASSGDRGYEQFF. CDR3 sequence (DNA): TGTGCCAGCAGTGGGGACAGGGGTTATGAGCAGTTCTTC. The variable domain in full, with the rest retrieved from reference TRBV28 and TRBJ2-1, is DVKVTQSSRYLVKRTGEKVFLECVQDMDHENMFWYRQDPGLGLRLIYFSYDVKMKEKGDIPEGYSVSREKKERFSLILESASTNQTSMYLCASSGDRGYEQFFGPGTRLTVL.

This clone has more than one count but fewer than ten. The rearrangement joins TRBV5-1 to TRBJ1-4; D remains ambiguous. The germline V and J ends were trimmed by 4 bases and 3 bases, with 13 bases remaining between them. CDR1 is SGHRS, CDR2 YFSETQ, per germline. The CDR3 loop spans 15 amino acids. The CDR3 DNA follows: TGCGCCAGCAGCGTAGAGGGTCGGCCTAATGAAAAACTGTTTTTT. The encoded protein is CASSVEGRPNEKLFF.

A few counts support this clone. In nucleotides, the CDR3 is TGTGCCTGGAGACCCCGGGACAGGGATACCTATGGCTACACCTTC. This encodes CAWRPRDRDTYGYTF. V gene TRBV30 combines with J gene TRBJ1-2; 9 bases match TRBD1. CDR1 and CDR2 (germline): GTSNPN, SVGIG (reference sequence). V was clipped by 3 bases and J by 4 bases; unmatched bases: 9. The CDR3 runs 15 residues.

This sequence joins TRBV4-3 and TRBJ2-1; TRBD1 is a possible D gene (5 bases). Trimming left V 2 bases short and J 4 bases short, with 21 bases between. Germline CDR1 is LGHNA and CDR2 is YSLEER. The CDR3 is 18 amino acids. The CDR3 protein is CASSQSLGARTVYNEQFF. The CDR3 nucleotides are TGCGCCAGCAGCCAATCCCTAGGGGCCCGGACCGTTTACAATGAGCAGTTCTTC.

This clone was seen only a few times. The V gene is TRBV5-4, the J gene TRBJ2-1, with D possibly TRBD2 on 6 matching bases. V was cut by 0 bases and J by 5 bases, with 12 bases left in between. Germline values: CDR1 SGHNT, CDR2 YYREEE (reference sequence). This CDR3 has 15 amino acids. The CDR3: CASSLEGTLHNEQFF. As DNA, the CDR3 is TGTGCCAGCAGCTTGGAAGGGACTCTCCACAATGAGCAGTTCTTC.

Note on this clone: Other DNA sequences of this sample code for an identical CDR3. V gene TRBV27 combines with J gene TRBJ1-2; D is unclear. This CDR3 is 14 amino acids long. Germline V gene sequence: CDR1 MNHEY, CDR2 SMNVEV (reference sequence). V lost 6 bases and J lost 0, with 11 bases in between. CDR3 loop: CASSPGKANYGYTF. The DNA for the CDR3 is TGTGCCAGCAGCCCGGGAAAAGCTAACTATGGCTACACCTTC.

The chain links TRBV23-1 to TRBJ2-7, with no clear D. TRBV23-1 is assigned to the ORF class and has an uncertain function. This CDR3 contains 14 residues. V lost 0 bases and J 2 bases, leaving 8 bases between the germline ends. In DNA, the CDR3 is TGCGCCAGCAGTCAATCCGGGTTTACCTACGAGCAGTACTTC. It codes for CASSQSGFTYEQYF.

This clone was detected only a few times. The chain uses TRBV7-2 and TRBJ2-3; 8 bases fit TRBD2. In germline, CDR1 is SGHTA, CDR2 FQGNSA. This CDR3 has 16 amino acids. V lost 8 bases and J lost 3; bases outside the gene matches: 13. The CDR3 spells CASGVGAGARTDTQYF. The CDR3 DNA reads as TGTGCCAGCGGGGTAGGAGCGGGAGCGAGAACAGATACGCAGTATTTT.

V and J are TRBV15 and TRBJ2-7, with D unresolved. This CDR3 has 15 amino acids. V dropped 0 bases and J dropped 6 bases, with 15 bases sitting between them. Germline CDR1 and CDR2: LNHNV and YYDKDF (reference sequence). The CDR3 sequence is CATSRDVAKPGEQYF. DNA for the CDR3: TGTGCCACCAGCAGAGATGTGGCAAAACCGGGCGAGCAGTACTTC.

With respect to this clone: A read error may produce the germline difference seen at one junction end. The rearrangement joins TRBV5-6 to TRBJ1-4; D not resolved. CDR1 is SGHDT, CDR2 YYEEEE, per germline. The CDR3 runs to 13 residues. The CDR3 reads CASSLGLEEKLFF. The CDR3 DNA reads as TGTGCCAGCAGTTTGGGCCTGGAGGAAAAACTGTTTTTT.

V is TRBV6-6 and J is TRBJ1-2; 9 bases match TRBD1. Germline lookup yields CDR1 MNHNY and CDR2 SVGAGI (reference sequence). The trim removed 6 bases at V and 6 bases at J, leaving 11 bases unmatched. The CDR3 has 15 amino acids. The CDR3 spells CASRPSTGGANGYTF. The DNA for the CDR3 is TGTGCCAGCAGGCCAAGCACAGGGGGCGCAAATGGCTACACCTTC.

This clone was observed a few times. This sequence joins TRBV5-1 and TRBJ2-1, with 14 bases identical to TRBD2. Looked up from germline, CDR1 is SGHRS and CDR2 is YFSETQ. With V trimmed by 3 bases and J by 4 bases, 3 bases remained unmatched. The length of the CDR3 is 16 residues. CDR3 sequence: CASSWTSGRLYNEQFF. CDR3 nucleotide sequence: TGCGCCAGCAGCTGGACTAGCGGGAGGTTATACAATGAGCAGTTCTTC. Full variable domain (outside the CDR3, taken from reference TRBV5-1 and TRBJ2-1): KAGVTQTPRYLIKTRGQQVTLSCSPISGHRSVSWYQQTPGQGLQFLFEYFSETQRNKGNFPGRFSGRQFSNSRSEMNVSTLELGDSALYLCASSWTSGRLYNEQFFGPGTRLTVL.

This chain joins TRBV4-2 and TRBJ1-2; D possibly corresponds to TRBD1 (6 bases). The V end was cut by 2 bases, the J end by 4 bases, with 8 bases between. CDR3 length: 13 amino acids. CDR1 LGHNA and CDR2 YNFKEQ come from the germline V gene. CDR3 nucleotides: TGTGCCAGCAGCCAACAGGGGACCTATGGCTACACCTTC. This gives the protein CASSQQGTYGYTF.